This entry features one T cell receptor beta chain sequence. The antigen is not known. This sample is part of a study of cytomegalovirus exposure and HLA in healthy donors. Study-wide background: A later analysis reported the same platform for the approximately 110 validation repertoires and the 500 to 750 first-cohort repertoires. Study results and caveats: According to a subsequent analysis, TCR clusters from the first cohort were inclined to appear together in the 130 or so validation repertoires. Most TCR sequences proved rare, with some public TCRs found in many donors.

Assay used: immunoSEQ multiplex PCR; TCRdb lists only in-frame clones, some missing. The data hold some 110,000 clones, with around 88% observed a single time. CDR3 length: 14 amino acids. V was pared by 0 bases and J by 4 bases, with 2 bases of the junction left unmatched. CDR1 is MGHRA and CDR2 is YSYEKL in the germline V gene. The donors were in the approximately 120-subject validation cohort; that cohort was separate from the approximately 700-subject first cohort. This clonotype originated in a man aged 18 to 35 in good health and CMV-seronegative. The sample was PBMCs. V and J are TRBV4-1 and TRBJ1-2; TRBD1 aligns across 7 bases. The CDR3 DNA reads TGCGCCAGCAGCCAAGATGGGGACAGCTATGGCTACACCTTC. It translates to CASSQDGDSYGYTF.